One and the same sample provided the 5 T cell receptor beta chains below, sequenced in a study of tumor and adjacent non-tumor tissue in lung cancer. TCRbeta libraries were built with three rounds of nested PCR, modified from ARM-PCR. TCRdb itself ran the multiplex PCR reads through MiXCR, one entry per CDR3 protein. The profile shows roughly 82,000 distinct CDR3 sequences, around three quarters of them singletons. No cell sorting was done before RNA was extracted from the tissue. This non-tumor lung sample came from over 3 cm beyond the tumor edge. Sequencing used distant non-tumor lung tissue. These receptors were obtained from a woman between 45 and 60 years old with non-small cell lung cancer.

The table lists this clonotype with a count of one. The junction and the germline gene differ at one end; a read error may be behind it. The V call is TRBV29-1, the J call TRBJ2-3; D may be TRBD2 (6 bases). The CDR3 consists of 17 residues. CDR1 is SQVTM and CDR2 is ANQGSEA in the germline V gene. This CDR3 is CRVEIGEAGSSTDTQYF. The DNA of the CDR3 is TGCAGAGTTGAAATCGGCGAGGCGGGATCGAGCACAGATACGCAGTATTTT.

This clonotype was picked up many times. The chain carries TRBV24-1 and TRBJ2-5; unclear D gene. The CDR3 loop spans 12 amino acids. Trimming took off 5 bases at V and 5 bases at J, with 8 bases between the two ends. The V gene's germline CDR1 is KGHDR and CDR2 SFDVKD. CDR3 sequence (DNA): TGTGCCACCAGTGGCCGTGGGGAGACCCAGTACTTC. It encodes CATSGRGETQYF.

As regards this clonotype: This may be a read error, as it is one base from a much larger clone. The gene calls are TRBV2 and TRBJ2-7; D gene ambiguous. The CDR3 contains 15 residues. The germline V gene encodes CDR1 SNHLY and CDR2 FYNNEI. The chain's CDR3 is CASSEEAVGSYELYF. CDR3 DNA: TGTGCCAGCAGTGAAGAGGCGGTAGGAAGCTACGAGCTGTACTTC.

About this clonotype itself: Germline and junction disagree at one end, which may indicate a read error. The chain recombines TRBV6-1 with TRBJ2-3; D is uncertain. This CDR3 is 12 amino acids long. CDR1 is MNHNS, CDR2 SASEGT, per germline. The CDR3 region is CAGSEIGDTQYF. The CDR3 DNA follows: TGTGCCGGCAGTGAAATTGGGGATACGCAGTATTTT.

As for this clonotype: It may be a read error: a sequence one base away is much more abundant. V is TRBV20-1 and J is TRBJ2-7; 9 bases are a match to TRBD2. This CDR3 contains 13 residues. Germline V gives CDR1 DFQATT, CDR2 SNEGSKA (reference sequence). The CDR3 DNA sequence: TGCAGTGGTAGAGATGCGGGGGGGCCCAGGCAGTACTTC. Its protein product is CSGRDAGGPRQYF.